These T cell receptor beta chains were read from a single sample in a study of CD8 T cells in ankylosing spondylitis. TCRdb redid the calling of the 5' RACE reads with MiXCR, one entry per CDR3 protein. The sample consists of under 450,000 distinct CDR3 sequences, roughly 20% of them appearing once. Sequencing was performed on blood, either unsorted or a sorted T cell fraction (not recorded which). These receptors were taken from a male donor with ankylosing spondylitis or in good health (not recorded which). Both conserved end residues are part of each CDR3. The D gene is left open where the match is weak. Size is omitted from some rows. Given values are once, few, many or a class for expanded clones.

d_call j_call v_call clone_size cdr3_aa cdr3_nt
- TRBJ2-3 TRBV4-1 - CASSLGVPGASTDTQYF TGCGCCAGCAGCCTGGGGGTCCCAGGGGCTAGCACAGATACGCAGTATTTT
TRBD1 TRBJ2-3 TRBV12-5 - CASGFEGAVDTQYF TGTGCTAGTGGTTTTGAGGGGGCTGTAGATACGCAGTATTTT
- TRBJ2-7 TRBV20-1 few CSARWLGGYEQYF TGCAGTGCTAGGTGGCTGGGGGGCTACGAGCAGTACTTC
- TRBJ1-6 TRBV28 - CASSFPPAGSPLHF TGTGCCAGCAGTTTCCCGCCCGCGGGTTCACCCCTCCACTTT
- TRBJ2-3 TRBV29-1 - CSVAPIGAEDTQYF TGCAGCGTTGCCCCGATAGGGGCGGAAGATACGCAGTATTTT
- TRBJ2-1 TRBV12-3/TRBV12-4 few CASRLPGHEQFF TGTGCCAGCAGACTTCCGGGACATGAGCAGTTCTTC
- TRBJ2-1 TRBV21-1 - CASSTERGAKQFF TGTGCCAGCAGCACCGAGAGGGGGGCGAAGCAGTTCTTC
- TRBJ2-1 TRBV12-3/TRBV12-4 - CASSPGTPSEQFF TGTGCCAGCAGTCCTGGGACCCCGAGTGAGCAGTTCTTC
- TRBJ2-3 TRBV6-5 - CASSYKGGPDTQYF TGTGCCAGCAGTTACAAAGGGGGTCCTGATACGCAGTATTTT
- TRBJ2-7 TRBV27 few CASSLLSTNEQYF TGTGCCAGCAGTTTATTATCCACTAACGAGCAGTACTTC
- TRBJ2-3 TRBV7-9 once CASSPLDSLDTQYF TGTGCCAGCAGCCCACTGGACAGCCTAGATACGCAGTATTTT
- TRBJ2-7 TRBV7-6 - CASSQGGLNPYEQYF TGTGCCAGCAGCCAAGGGGGGTTGAACCCCTACGAGCAGTACTTC
- TRBJ2-1 TRBV5-1 - CASSWPPYNEQFF TGCGCCAGCAGCTGGCCACCCTACAATGAGCAGTTCTTC
- TRBJ2-7 TRBV11-2 once CASSQSPTRPLAEQYF TGTGCCAGCAGCCAGAGCCCGACAAGGCCCCTCGCCGAGCAGTACTTC
- TRBJ2-7 TRBV29-1 - CSVEDPAYEQYF TGCAGCGTTGAAGATCCCGCCTACGAGCAGTACTTC
- TRBJ2-5 TRBV9 - CASSRDGLQETQYF TGTGCCAGCAGCCGCGACGGACTACAAGAGACCCAGTACTTC
- TRBJ2-2 TRBV9 - CASSVGRAPYTGELFF TGTGCCAGCAGCGTAGGGAGGGCGCCCTACACCGGGGAGCTGTTTTTT
TRBD2 TRBJ2-1 TRBV20-1 few CSAREAGGQNPYNEQFF TGCAGTGCTAGGGAAGCGGGGGGGCAGAACCCGTACAATGAGCAGTTCTTC
- TRBJ2-2 TRBV4-1 few CASSRGPVNTGELFF TGCGCCAGCAGCCGGGGCCCCGTGAACACCGGGGAGCTGTTTTTT
- TRBJ2-5 TRBV9 - CASSVAAPPGGLQETQYF TGTGCCAGCAGCGTAGCTGCCCCCCCGGGGGGCCTACAAGAGACCCAGTACTTC
TRBD2 TRBJ2-3 TRBV20-1 - CSARDPALAGRTDTQYF TGCAGTGCTAGAGATCCCGCTCTAGCGGGACGCACAGATACGCAGTATTTT
TRBD2 TRBJ2-7 TRBV5-6 few CASSLPSGIIYEQYF TGTGCCAGCAGCTTGCCTAGCGGGATTATTTACGAGCAGTACTTC
- TRBJ2-7 TRBV4-1 few CASSHDTSYEQYF TGCGCCAGCAGCCATGACACGTCCTACGAGCAGTACTTC
- TRBJ2-2 TRBV7-9 - CASSFLGGTGELFF TGTGCCAGCAGCTTCCTGGGGGGCACCGGGGAGCTGTTTTTT
- TRBJ2-1 TRBV5-6 - CASSFRAANEQFF TGTGCCAGCAGCTTTAGGGCAGCCAATGAGCAGTTCTTC
- TRBJ2-3 TRBV7-8 - CASSLGRGRVSTDTQYF TGTGCCAGCAGCTTAGGCCGGGGCCGCGTTAGTACAGATACGCAGTATTTT
- TRBJ2-3 TRBV14 once CASSQVGWPSTDTQYF TGTGCCAGCAGCCAAGTGGGGTGGCCCAGCACAGATACGCAGTATTTT
- TRBJ2-2 TRBV7-9 many CASSSSGPGELFF TGTGCCAGCAGTTCCTCGGGACCCGGGGAGCTGTTTTTT
TRBD2 TRBJ2-5 TRBV28 - CASSPHGLAVGGETQYF TGTGCCAGCAGTCCACACGGACTAGCGGTCGGCGGGGAGACCCAGTACTTC
- TRBJ2-7 TRBV7-9 few CASSSLLTYEQYF TGTGCCAGCAGCTCCTTGTTAACCTACGAGCAGTACTTC
- TRBJ2-7 TRBV11-2 - CASSGSFTPGEQYF TGTGCCAGCAGCGGATCCTTCACTCCGGGAGAGCAGTACTTC
- TRBJ2-6 TRBV28 - CASSLLISGANVLTF TGTGCCAGCAGTTTGCTTATCTCTGGGGCCAACGTCCTGACTTTC
TRBD2 TRBJ2-1 TRBV12-3/TRBV12-4 few CASSFAATSGGDNEQFF TGTGCCAGCAGTTTCGCCGCAACTAGCGGGGGAGACAATGAGCAGTTCTTC
- TRBJ2-7 TRBV21-1 few CASSKTEGYEQYF TGTGCCAGCAGCAAAACCGAGGGCTACGAGCAGTACTTC
TRBD1 TRBJ2-1 TRBV27 - CASSLTGINEQFF TGTGCCAGCAGCCTGACAGGGATCAATGAGCAGTTCTTC
- TRBJ2-3 TRBV29-1 - CSVVGGAPGDTQYF TGCAGCGTTGTTGGGGGGGCGCCGGGAGATACGCAGTATTTT
TRBD1 TRBJ1-1 TRBV29-1 many CSVWTGEGTEAFF TGCAGCGTTTGGACAGGGGAGGGCACTGAAGCTTTCTTT
TRBD1 TRBJ1-1 TRBV19 few CASRGMNTEAFF TGTGCCAGCAGGGGGATGAACACTGAAGCTTTCTTT
TRBD2 TRBJ2-7 TRBV29-1 - CSVVPGGSYEQYF TGCAGCGTTGTTCCGGGGGGCTCCTACGAGCAGTACTTC
TRBD2 TRBJ2-1 TRBV4-1 few CASSQVTEGLINEQFF TGCGCCAGCAGCCAAGTAACGGAGGGACTAATCAATGAGCAGTTCTTC
- TRBJ2-1 TRBV7-9 - CASSLANHEQFF TGTGCCAGCAGCTTAGCCAACCATGAGCAGTTCTTC
TRBD2 TRBJ2-1 TRBV12-3/TRBV12-4 - CASSFSASGGVEQFF TGTGCCAGCAGTTTTTCGGCTAGCGGGGGCGTTGAGCAGTTCTTC
TRBD2 TRBJ2-3 TRBV5-5 - CASSLDLAGGQNTQYF TGTGCCAGCAGCTTGGATCTAGCGGGGGGGCAGAATACGCAGTATTTT
- TRBJ1-1 TRBV6-1 - CASTPTAGNTEAFF TGTGCCAGCACTCCGACTGCCGGAAACACTGAAGCTTTCTTT
TRBD2 TRBJ2-7 TRBV5-6 - CASSLGTSLGYEQYF TGTGCCAGCAGCTTGGGGACTAGCCTGGGCTACGAGCAGTACTTC
- TRBJ2-3 TRBV10-3 few CAISEGHSTDTQYF TGTGCCATCAGTGAGGGCCATAGCACAGATACGCAGTATTTT
TRBD2 TRBJ2-3 TRBV7-6 few CASSLGFWRGGLDTQYF TGTGCCAGCAGCTTAGGGTTCTGGCGGGGGGGCTTGGATACGCAGTATTTT
- TRBJ2-7 TRBV4-1 few CASSQVVQGPYEQYF TGCGCCAGCAGCCAAGTGGTTCAGGGCCCTTACGAGCAGTACTTC
- TRBJ2-5 TRBV7-9 - CASSNREDETQYF TGTGCCAGCAGCAACAGGGAAGATGAGACCCAGTACTTC
- TRBJ2-3 TRBV7-9 - CASSNRADTQYF TGTGCCAGCAGCAACAGGGCTGATACGCAGTATTTT
TRBD1 TRBJ2-7 TRBV11-2 - CASSPVTGAYEQYF TGTGCCAGCAGCCCCGTAACAGGGGCCTACGAGCAGTACTTC
TRBD2 TRBJ2-3 TRBV6-2/TRBV6-3 few CASSYSSTGAGDTDTQYF TGTGCCAGCAGTTACTCGAGTACCGGGGCGGGGGACACAGATACGCAGTATTTT
- TRBJ2-3 TRBV20-1 - CSASEGGNPTDTQYF TGCAGTGCTAGTGAGGGGGGCAATCCCACAGATACGCAGTATTTT
TRBD1 TRBJ1-5 TRBV15 few CATSRADRDNQPQHF TGTGCCACCAGCAGAGCGGACAGGGACAATCAGCCCCAGCATTTT